These 29 T cell receptor beta chains originate from one sample sequenced in a study of T cell changes during pregnancy in multiple sclerosis. The protocol was immunoSEQ multiplex PCR, while the TCRdb copy is restricted to in-frame clones and leaves out a portion. The sample comprises some 70,000 clones, about nine tenths of which are singletons, and around 9.5% rests with the top ten. This material consisted of peripheral blood, taken after pregnancy. All receptors come from a female donor in good health, enrolled as a control in a pregnancy study.

CDR3 region: CASSLRGPNTEAFF. CDR3 nucleotides: TGTGCCAGCAGCCTCAGGGGACCTAACACTGAAGCTTTCTTT. The chain recombines TRBV5-8 with TRBJ1-1, with D perhaps TRBD1 (6 bases). This CDR3 is built from 14 residues. Per germline, CDR1 SGHTS and CDR2 YDEGEE. Trimming cost V 4 bases and J 2 bases, with 12 bases left between them.

This chain links TRBV27 with TRBJ2-7, with 8 bases identical to TRBD2. The CDR3 sequence is 16 residues long. The V segment lost 0 bases and the J segment 3 bases; nucleotides outside the gene matches: 7. CDR1 and CDR2 (germline): MNHEY, SMNVEV (reference sequence). The CDR3: CASSLSGGGTGYEQYF. CDR3 nucleotide sequence: TGTGCCAGCAGTTTATCTGGCGGGGGGACGGGCTACGAGCAGTACTTC.

This sequence joins TRBV19 and TRBJ2-3; D is unclear. CDR3 length equals 15 residues. CDR1 and CDR2 (germline): LNHDA, SQIVND (reference sequence). V lost 0 bases and J lost 2, with 9 bases in between. CDR3 loop: CASSIDRPSTDTQYF. The CDR3 DNA is TGTGCCAGTAGTATAGACAGGCCCTCCACAGATACGCAGTATTTT.

The chain has TRBV5-1 and TRBJ1-3; 8 bases are a match to TRBD1. This CDR3 has 14 residues. Germline assignment: CDR1 SGHRS and CDR2 YFSETQ. The V gene end was trimmed by 4 bases and the J gene end by 4 bases; junction bases not matched to a gene: 4. Here the CDR3 reads CASSIGQGGNTIYF. CDR3 DNA: TGCGCCAGCAGCATCGGACAGGGAGGAAACACCATATATTTT.

This clone was seen just once. The chain carries TRBV7-2 and TRBJ2-3, with 8 bases that match TRBD2. The germline V gene has CDR1 SGHTA and CDR2 FQGNSA. The CDR3 contains 15 residues. After removal of 8 bases from V and 3 bases from J, the junction contained 10 bases not matched to a gene. The CDR3: CASSGGGERTDTQYF. The CDR3 nucleotides are TGTGCCAGCTCCGGGGGGGGAGAGAGGACAGATACGCAGTATTTT. The whole variable domain, remainder taken from reference TRBV7-2 and TRBJ2-3, is GAGVSQSPSNKVTEKGKDVELRCDPISGHTALYWYRQSLGQGLEFLIYFQGNSAPDKSGLPSDRFSAERTGGSVSTLTIQRTQQEDSAVYLCASSGGGERTDTQYFGPGTRLTVL.

This clone has a single count. The CDR3 region is CASSFQGLAWFNEQFF. In DNA, the CDR3 is TGTGCCAGCAGCTTCCAAGGACTAGCCTGGTTCAATGAGCAGTTCTTC. The chain carries TRBV7-9 and TRBJ2-1, with TRBD2 identical over 8 bases. Germline CDR1 is SEHNR and CDR2 is FQNEAQ (reference sequence). The CDR3 consists of 16 residues. V lost 3 bases and J lost 6; bases outside the gene matches: 10.

This sequence joins TRBV19 and TRBJ2-6; 8 bases are a match to TRBD2. The CDR3 sequence is 15 residues long. Losses at the gene ends were 10 bases for V and 4 bases for J; bases not matched to a gene: 9. The germline V gene has CDR1 LNHDA and CDR2 SQIVND (reference sequence). The CDR3 sequence: CATRGGRAGANVLTF. The CDR3, as DNA: TGTGCCACCCGGGGGGGGCGAGCCGGGGCCAACGTCCTGACTTTC.

The chain recombines TRBV7-9 with TRBJ2-5; a weak D match, TRBD2 (5 bases). The germline V gene encodes CDR1 SEHNR and CDR2 FQNEAQ (reference sequence). This CDR3 has 14 amino acids. Trimming shortened V by 5 bases and J by 1 base, and 11 bases separated the two germline ends. The CDR3 bases are TGTGCCAGCAGCCCGGTACTAGGCCAAGAGACCCAGTACTTC. It is translated as CASSPVLGQETQYF.

This rearrangement joins TRBV7-9 to TRBJ1-2; D is uncertain. The CDR3 is 13 residues long. Trimming removed 5 bases at V and 5 bases at J, with 12 bases between. Germline CDR1 SEHNR, CDR2 FQNEAQ (reference sequence). CDR3 coding DNA: TGTGCCAGCAGCCAACCCCCGAGTTATGGCTACACCTTC. Translation: CASSQPPSYGYTF.

This chain uses TRBV27 with TRBJ2-1; 10 bases line up with TRBD2. This CDR3 contains 17 residues. V was pared by 6 bases and J by 0 bases, with 8 bases of the junction left unmatched. Germline values: CDR1 MNHEY, CDR2 SMNVEV (reference sequence). CDR3 nucleotide sequence: TGTGCCAGCAGATATATTAGCGGGGGGAGCTCCTACAATGAGCAGTTCTTC. This gives the protein CASRYISGGSSYNEQFF.

CDR3 coding DNA: TGTGCCAGCAGCTTGCCTAGCGGGAGGACAGATACGCAGTATTTT. Amino acids: CASSLPSGRTDTQYF. The chain is built from TRBV5-4 and TRBJ2-3; TRBD2 aligns across 11 bases. Germline V gives CDR1 SGHNT, CDR2 YYREEE (reference sequence). V shed 1 base and J 3 bases; nucleotides not matched to a gene: 1. This CDR3 comprises 15 residues.

V and J are TRBV27 and TRBJ2-1; 8 bases map to TRBD1. CDR1 is MNHEY, CDR2 SMNVEV, per germline (reference sequence). J was trimmed by 4 bases and V by 2 bases; bases with no gene match: 7. The length of the CDR3 is 16 residues. CDR3 residues: CASSLGTGGNYNEQFF. The CDR3, as DNA: TGTGCCAGCAGTTTAGGGACAGGAGGGAATTACAATGAGCAGTTCTTC.

The chain links TRBV7-9 to TRBJ2-7; a weak D match, TRBD1 (6 bases). V was trimmed by 5 bases and J by 3 bases, leaving 11 bases between them. Germline V gives CDR1 SEHNR, CDR2 FQNEAQ (reference sequence). This CDR3 has 13 residues. The CDR3: CASSPTGFYEQYF. CDR3 bases: TGTGCCAGCAGCCCTACAGGGTTCTACGAGCAGTACTTC.

The chain combines TRBV18 with TRBJ2-2; perhaps TRBD2 as D (5 bases). CDR1 and CDR2 (germline): KGHSH, LQKENI. CDR3 length: 14 amino acids. The germline V and J ends were trimmed by 6 bases and 1 base, with 9 bases remaining between them. CDR3 sequence (DNA): TGTGCCAGCTCCCCCGGACTGAACACCGGGGAGCTGTTTTTT. Its protein is CASSPGLNTGELFF.

This chain joins TRBV5-6 and TRBJ1-5; D is possibly TRBD1 (5 bases). Trimming cost V 0 bases and J 3 bases, with 7 bases left between them. This CDR3 region has 14 residues. The germline CDR1 and CDR2 sequences are SGHDT and YYEEEE. CDR3 amino acids: CASSLDRNNQPQHF. The CDR3 DNA sequence: TGTGCCAGCAGCTTGGACAGGAACAATCAGCCCCAGCATTTT.

The gene calls are TRBV4-1 and TRBJ1-3; D is unclear. The V gene lost 6 bases and the J gene lost 0 bases, with 15 bases spanning the gap. Germline loops: CDR1 MGHRA, CDR2 YSYEKL. The CDR3 contains 16 residues. The CDR3 nucleotides read TGCGCCAGCAGTCTACTTGACTTGTTCTCTGGAAACACCATATATTTT. The encoded protein is CASSLLDLFSGNTIYF.

V is TRBV10-3 and J is TRBJ2-7; D is perhaps TRBD2 (6 bases). CDR1 is ENHRY, CDR2 SYGVKD, per germline. V gave up 3 bases and J gave up 5 bases, with 14 bases separating them. CDR3 length: 14 amino acids. The CDR3 nucleotides read TGTGCCATCAGTGAAGCCCCCGGCGGGAACGAGCAGTACTTC. Translated: CAISEAPGGNEQYF.

The chain links TRBV9 to TRBJ2-7; 7 nucleotides match TRBD1. The junction had 14 bases not matched to a gene; V was cut back by 3 bases and J by 5 bases. This CDR3 spans 16 amino acids. Germline CDR1 reads SGDLS; CDR2 reads YYNGEE. This CDR3 reads CASSAGRDSPTDEQYF. The CDR3 DNA reads as TGTGCCAGCAGCGCGGGACGGGACAGTCCTACGGACGAGCAGTACTTC. Full variable domain (missing parts from reference TRBV9 and TRBJ2-7): DSGVTQTPKHLITATGQRVTLRCSPRSGDLSVYWYQQSLDQGLQFLIQYYNGEERAKGNILERFSAQQFPDLHSELNLSSLELGDSALYFCASSAGRDSPTDEQYFGPGTRLTVT.

The V gene is TRBV29-1, the J gene TRBJ2-7, with a tentative D call TRBD1 (5 bases). Between the trimmed V and J ends, which lost 0 bases and 6 bases, there was a span of 18 bases. Germline V gene data show CDR1 as SQVTM and CDR2 as ANQGSEA. The CDR3 has 15 amino acids. CDR3 in amino acids: CSVEDVSGPYGEQYF. The CDR3 DNA is TGCAGCGTTGAAGATGTGTCAGGGCCCTATGGCGAGCAGTACTTC.

The genes are TRBV5-4 and TRBJ2-3; possibly TRBD2 for D (6 bases). Trimming took 9 bases from V and 0 from J, leaving 23 bases between them. The germline V gene encodes CDR1 SGHNT and CDR2 YYREEE (reference sequence). This CDR3 is built from 17 residues. CDR3 amino acids: CATTTGTVRRSTDTQYF. As DNA, the CDR3 is TGTGCCACGACAACTGGGACTGTTAGACGGAGCACAGATACGCAGTATTTT. The whole variable domain, remainder taken from reference TRBV5-4 and TRBJ2-3, is ETGVTQSPTHLIKTRGQQVTLRCSSQSGHNTVSWYQQALGQGPQFIFQYYREEENGRGNFPPRFSGLQFPNYSSELNVNALELDDSALYLCATTTGTVRRSTDTQYFGPGTRLTVL.

The chain couples TRBV19 to TRBJ2-1, with TRBD2 identical over 10 bases. Losses at the gene ends were 5 bases for V and 9 bases for J; bases not matched to a gene: 10. Germline V gives CDR1 LNHDA, CDR2 SQIVND (reference sequence). The CDR3 is made up of 15 amino acids. The CDR3 loop is CASSLTSGKVGEQFF. The DNA of the CDR3 is TGTGCCAGTAGTCTTACTAGCGGGAAAGTCGGTGAGCAGTTCTTC.

The rearrangement joins TRBV19 to TRBJ1-3; 8 positions agree with TRBD1. V trimming: 4 bases; J trimming: 2 bases; junction bases outside the gene matches: 1. The CDR3 has 14 residues. Germline V gene data show CDR1 as LNHDA and CDR2 as SQIVND (reference sequence). DNA for the CDR3: TGTGCCAGTAGTAGGACAGGGACTGGAAACACCATATATTTT. As protein: CASSRTGTGNTIYF.

The chain recombines TRBV6-5 with TRBJ2-7, with unresolved D. V lost 7 bases and J lost 8, with 18 bases in between. The germline V gene has CDR1 MNHEY and CDR2 SVGAGI. The CDR3 is made up of 13 amino acids. Written as DNA, the CDR3 is TGTGCCAGCATTGACCTCACCTGGGCCCAGCAGTACTTC. Amino acids: CASIDLTWAQQYF.

In its sample, this clone was seen once. The rearrangement links TRBV7-2 to TRBJ1-1; 8 bases are a match to TRBD1. The ends lost 1 base at V and 4 bases at J; junction bases unmatched: 2. The CDR3 extends over 14 amino acids. Germline CDR1 is SGHTA and CDR2 is FQGNSA. The CDR3 reads CASSLVTGGTEAFF. The CDR3 region has the DNA TGTGCCAGCAGCTTAGTTACAGGGGGCACTGAAGCTTTCTTT.

The chain links TRBV11-2 to TRBJ2-1; TRBD1 matches at 8 bases. CDR1 is SGHAT and CDR2 is FQNNGV in the germline V gene. V was clipped by 5 bases and J by 6 bases; unmatched bases: 9. The CDR3 runs to 15 residues. In DNA, the CDR3 is TGTGCCAGCAGCCCGAGACAGGGGCCCCGCAATGAGCAGTTCTTC. Protein product: CASSPRQGPRNEQFF.

For this clone: The germline gene is not matched at one end of the junction; a read error may be the cause. CDR3 in amino acids: CASSIDPGGPTGELFF. As DNA, the CDR3 is TGTGCCAGCAGCATAGATCCCGGGGGGCCGACCGGGGAGCTGTTTTTT. This rearrangement joins TRBV11-2 to TRBJ2-2; TRBD2 might be the D (7 bases). Germline V gene data show CDR1 as SGHAT and CDR2 as FQNNGV. CDR3 length: 16 amino acids. Combining the CDR3 with reference TRBV11-2 and TRBJ2-2 gives the whole variable domain EAGVAQSPRYKIIEKRQSVAFWCNPISGHATLYWYQQILGQGPKLLIQFQNNGVVDDSQLPKDRFSAERLKGVDSTLKIQPAKLEDSAVYLCASSIDPGGPTGELFFGEGSRLTVL.

This clone appeared a single time. The chain joins TRBV4-2 to TRBJ2-2, with 13 bases fitting TRBD2. The junction had 7 bases not matched to a gene; V was cut back by 3 bases and J by 6 bases. In germline, CDR1 is LGHNA, CDR2 YNFKEQ. The CDR3 is 17 amino acids. The CDR3 loop reads CASSQRTSGGQSGELFF. The CDR3 DNA follows: TGTGCCAGCAGCCAGAGGACTAGCGGGGGACAATCCGGGGAGCTGTTTTTT.

This clone came up once. This rearrangement joins TRBV7-9 to TRBJ2-1; TRBD2 is a possible D gene (6 bases). Germline-derived CDR1 and CDR2 are SEHNR and FQNEAQ (reference sequence). The CDR3 extends over 16 amino acids. V was trimmed by 5 bases and J by 9 bases, leaving 23 bases between them. The CDR3 nucleotides read TGTGCCAGCAGCCCTAGGGACTCCAATGACCCCGGTGAGCAGTTCTTC. This codes for CASSPRDSNDPGEQFF.

V gene TRBV30 combines with J gene TRBJ1-1; TRBD1 might be the D (6 bases). V lost 1 base and J 10 bases, leaving 10 bases between the germline ends. The CDR3 is made up of 11 amino acids. The germline V gene encodes CDR1 GTSNPN and CDR2 SVGIG (reference sequence). The CDR3 bases are TGTGCCTGGAGTGCGGACAGTGGAGCTTTCTTT. Translating it yields CAWSADSGAFF.